This T cell receptor (beta chain) was profiled in a study of multiple sclerosis patients with progressive multifocal leukoencephalopathy. General study points: In most PML patients, TRB repertoires appeared less diverse by entropy.

Time point given: before natalizumab initiation. Remarks on this clone: The target antigen is unknown.

Clones were sequenced by immunoSEQ multiplex PCR, and TCRdb holds only the in-frame ones, with some missing. The profile shows some 30,000 clones, roughly 92% of them singletons. This CDR3 is 14 amino acids long. CDR1 is MRHNA and CDR2 is SNTAGT in the germline V gene. The trim removed 11 bases at V and 3 bases at J, leaving 9 bases unmatched. The clonotype was recovered from a man aged 30-40 years with multiple sclerosis. The chain is built from TRBV6-4 and TRBJ2-2, with 7 bases fitting TRBD1. What was sequenced was PBMCs. In DNA, the CDR3 is TGTGCCTGCCGGGACAGTTCTTACACCGGGGAGCTGTTTTTT. This translates into CACRDSSYTGELFF.